This T cell receptor (beta chain) was documented in a study of early stage breast cancer tumors. Study-wide findings and caveats: Enriched TCRB sequences shared across patients were mostly commonly generated sequences.

Repertoires were generated with immunoSEQ multiplex PCR, while TCRdb's copy carries only in-frame clones and drops some. The sample carries about 51,000 clones, just under 80% recorded once. This clone was picked up one time. Antigen unknown. Per germline, CDR1 MNHEY and CDR2 SMNVEV (reference sequence). CDR3 length: 16 amino acids. Trimming took 4 bases from V and 2 from J, leaving 18 bases between them. The TCR comes from a person aged 35 to 50 with breast cancer. Material: blood. The rearrangement uses TRBV27 and TRBJ2-7; D possibly matches TRBD1 or TRBD2 (6 bases each). Written as DNA, the CDR3 is TGTGCCAGCAGTTATTCTGTTGGAGGGACACCCTACGAGCAGTACTTC. This codes for CASSYSVGGTPYEQYF.